This TCR beta chain was recovered during a study of tumor and adjacent non-tumor tissue in lung cancer (dated by TCRdb to 2016 to 2019). Background on the whole study: By cancer type, the cohort comprised 12 adenocarcinoma patients, 2 squamous cell carcinoma patients and 1 small cell lung cancer patient. The roughly 15 enrolled patients, of whom roughly 10 were men and 5 were women, were aged about 30 to 85 years and were diagnosed with TNM stage I to III disease. In total, sequencing yielded approximately 130,000,000 productive TCRbeta reads, which works out to an average of around 4.2 million reads per sample. The study compared bulk TCRbeta repertoires from lung tumor tissue and matched distant non-tumor lung tissue of some 14 lung cancer patients. TCRbeta CDR3 sequencing was performed on roughly 32 paired specimens, with one tumor sample and one normal lung sample collected per patient.

RNA was isolated from bulk unsorted tissue, and RNA quality was assessed with a NanoDrop ND-1000 and an Agilent 2100. The normal lung samples consisted of distant non-tumor tissue collected more than 3 cm from the tumor edge. All donors had newly diagnosed lung cancer, had not received prior chemotherapy, and were admitted for thoracic surgery in China between August and November 2014. Patients who had received previous radiotherapy or chemotherapy, or who had another concurrent cancer, were excluded from the study. Pieces of surgical tissue measuring 1-2 cm3 were kept in RNAlater solution and stored at -80 degrees C until use. Receptors were amplified or captured by multiplex PCR. The listed sequencing device is Illumina HiSeq 2500. TCRbeta libraries were constructed through three rounds of nested PCR with primers (Table S4) according to protocols adapted from ARM-PCR. Before sequencing, PCR products in the 200-500 bp range were cut out of the gel and cleaned up using the QIAquick gel extraction kit. Under the source paper's analysis protocol: Trimmomatic was used to clean the reads, FLASH merged the cleaned reads into complete CDR3 sequences, and MiTCR assigned the sequences to V(D)J germline segments. Clonal diversity was computed as the inverse Simpson's index with VDJtools. In-frame sequences without a premature stop codon were defined as productive reads. TCRdb reprocessed the public reads (quality trimming at Q25 with fastp, clone calling with MiXCR) and kept in-frame beta chains. Rows merge per CDR3 protein into single entries with the most common DNA and genes. TCRdb, rather than the study authors, made the V and J calls. A total of around 57,000 distinct CDR3 sequences appear in this sample, over 60% of them only once. The top ten clonotypes cover less than 35% of the sample.

On this clonotype: Its antigen target is currently unknown. Per-base qualities were not stored, and no clone one base away is much larger.

V trim: 1 base; J trim: 0 bases; unmatched bases: 3. Sequences DFQATT (CDR1) and SNEGSKA (CDR2) are obtained from the germline V gene (reference sequence). The CDR3 numbers 14 residues from cysteine through phenylalanine. Here the CDR3 DNA is all that survives: 42 bases in frame from base 1. Broader findings and caveats from the paper: The methods do not name the sequencing platform or mention unique molecular identifiers. The cohort had only 15 patients, and the authors noted that larger samples and more detailed clinical data are needed. Peripheral blood was not sequenced, so blood TCRbeta repertoires in these lung cancer patients were not examined. Tumor tissue showed significantly higher TCR diversity (inverse Simpson) than normal lung tissue, at 431.37 vs 166.20 (P = 0.0075, Mann-Whitney U test). In normal lung, the top 100 clones accounted for a significantly larger cumulative share of the repertoire than in tumor tissue. Younger patients had significantly higher TCR diversity, and higher tumor TCR diversity was associated with shorter overall and disease-free survival.

This sequence originates from a man aged 70-80 years with non-small cell lung cancer. Input material: distant non-tumor lung tissue. This sequence uses TRBV20-1 and TRBJ2-7; the central 7 bases match TRBD1. Here the CDR3 is given as CSARGGTASYEQYF. DNA sequence: TGCAGTGCTAGAGGAGGGACAGCCTCCTACGAGCAGTACTTC.